This TCR beta chain was recovered during a study of blood T cell repertoires in COVID-19. For the study at large: The United States, Italy and Spain provided the acute and convalescent COVID-19 samples.

The CDR3 contains 16 residues. V was pared by 0 bases and J by 8 bases, with 8 bases of the junction left unmatched. Germline CDR1 MNHEY, CDR2 SVGEGT. Original analysis: Reference gene primers were amplified, and this amplification served to estimate nucleated cell counts. Produced via immunoSEQ multiplex PCR; TCRdb's table is partial and in-frame only. V and J calls and clone size follow that table, whereas D and trimming were derived from the DNA. The sample consists of approximately 75,000 clones, 83% of them appearing once. The clonotype was recovered from a man aged 25-45 years with COVID-19, enrolled during active disease. The chain joins TRBV6-2 or TRBV6-3 to TRBJ2-1; 9 bases agree with TRBD2. The source material was peripheral blood. CDR3 loop: CASSYSTVAGVYEQFF. The CDR3 nucleotides are TGTGCCAGCAGTTACTCGACGGTAGCGGGAGTTTATGAGCAGTTCTTC.